This TCR beta chain appears in the sequencing data of a study of shared clonotypes between healthy human individuals. Of note for this clone: Its antigen is not identified.

How the authors handled the data: ImmunoSEQ gave junction-only sequences without quality scores, so filtering differed. TCRdb keeps only in-frame clones here, not all; method: immunoSEQ multiplex PCR. That table furnishes V, J and clone size, whereas the DNA furnished D and trimming. The sample contains under 2.5 million clones, about nine tenths of which appear only once. The germline CDR1 and CDR2 sequences are GTSNPN and SVGIG (reference sequence). The J segment lost 4 bases and the V segment lost 8 bases, leaving 8 bases of the junction unmatched. The length of the CDR3 is 13 residues. The donor cohort consisted entirely of Caucasian adults residing in Nashville, Tennessee. Study-level results: The study found roughly 5% of naive CD4 clonotypes shared across a few donors. Limited genetic and exposure-history diversity came from having few donors.

The material sequenced was naive CD4+ T cells from PBMCs. Stated subset: CD45RA+ positively selected. The chain uses TRBV30 and TRBJ1-3; 7 nucleotides agree with TRBD1. This TCR was sampled from a man between 18 and 35 years old in good health. Some clones in this sample may be carry-over from other donors' samples. CDR3 in amino acids: CARDSSGGNTIYF. CDR3 in DNA: TGTGCCCGGGACAGCTCTGGGGGAAACACCATATATTTT.